This T cell receptor (beta chain) was obtained from a study of blood T cell repertoires in COVID-19. Across the study: Sample material is recorded as cDNA or gDNA derived from T cells, B-cell-depleted T cells, or PBMCs.

Which cohort a participant joined came from the clinical history participants gave. The authors' processing: Quantification of nucleated cells was approximated via reference gene primer amplification. TCRdb's copy holds only in-frame clones and misses some; the assay was immunoSEQ multiplex PCR. V and J calls and clone size are given by that table; D and trimming were obtained from the DNA. Found here are fewer than 250,000 clones, 70% to 90% of them singletons; the top ten hold approximately 11%. The CDR3 totals 15 residues. The germline V and J ends were trimmed by 6 bases and 6 bases, with 21 bases remaining between them. Germline V gives CDR1 SNHLY, CDR2 FYNNEI.

Sequenced sample: PBMCs or T cells enriched from blood (not recorded which). The chain has TRBV2 and TRBJ2-7, with TRBD2 as a possible D gene (6 bases). This receptor was identified in a man younger than 40 who had recovered from COVID-19. In nucleotides, the CDR3 is TGTGCCAGCAGCGGGACTCAACGTTTAGCAGGCGAGCAGTACTTC. Encoded protein: CASSGTQRLAGEQYF.